These 18 T cell receptor beta chains were all obtained from the same sample, sequenced in a study of blood T cell repertoires in COVID-19. Only in-frame clones appear in the TCRdb table, and some are missing; sequencing was by immunoSEQ multiplex PCR. The sample has approximately 200,000 clones, 65% to 85% seen once. Sequencing used peripheral blood. These receptors were taken from a man aged 60 to 69 with active or convalescent COVID-19.

The chain couples TRBV6-5 to TRBJ2-1; TRBD2 matches 8 bases. The CDR3 runs to 14 residues. Germline CDR1 is MNHEY and CDR2 is SVGAGI. Trimming at V came to 4 bases and at J to 7 bases, leaving 6 bases not matched to a gene. The CDR3: CASSLAGPGNEQFF. The CDR3 bases are TGTGCCAGCAGTTTAGCGGGACCGGGGAATGAGCAGTTCTTC.

This clone came up a few times. V usage is TRBV2 and J usage is TRBJ2-5, with a tentative D call TRBD2 (6 bases). The V gene's germline CDR1 is SNHLY and CDR2 FYNNEI. CDR3 length: 13 residues. Trimming left V 5 bases short and J 4 bases short, with 11 bases between. CDR3 sequence: CASSTGRRETQYF. CDR3 nucleotide sequence: TGTGCCAGCAGTACCGGGAGAAGAGAGACCCAGTACTTC.

V usage is TRBV24-1 and J usage is TRBJ2-5; the match to TRBD1 covers 9 bases. V lost 4 bases and J lost 5; bases outside the gene matches: 7. CDR1 is KGHDR, CDR2 SFDVKD, per germline. CDR3 length equals 15 residues. In DNA form, the CDR3 reads TGTGCCACCAGTGACCGGGACAGGGCTGAGGAGACCCAGTACTTC. Translated: CATSDRDRAEETQYF.

V gene TRBV28 combines with J gene TRBJ1-2; no definite D call. The CDR3 is 14 residues long. Germline assignment: CDR1 MDHEN and CDR2 SYDVKM. V lost 5 bases, J lost 4 bases, and 14 bases lay in between. CDR3 amino acids: CASSLPGITYGYTF. CDR3 bases: TGTGCCAGCAGTCTCCCCGGGATTACCTATGGCTACACCTTC.

The chain couples TRBV4-3 to TRBJ2-1, with 9 positions matching TRBD2. This CDR3 spans 15 amino acids. V gave up 1 base and J gave up 5 bases; unmatched junction bases: 3. Germline V gene data show CDR1 as LGHNA and CDR2 as YSLEER. CDR3 coding DNA: TGCGCCAGCAGCCAAGGACTAGCGGCCCACAATGAGCAGTTCTTC. Translating it yields CASSQGLAAHNEQFF.

This chain's CDR3 is CASSLTLTDTEAFF. The CDR3 DNA reads TGTGCCAGCAGCCTAACTCTCACAGACACTGAAGCTTTCTTT. This chain connects TRBV7-2 to TRBJ1-1; D call uncertain. CDR1 and CDR2 (germline): SGHTA, FQGNSA. The CDR3 has 14 amino acids. Deletions cut 5 bases from V and 3 bases from J, with 13 bases between.

To note about this clone: The same CDR3 can be traced to other DNA sequences in this sample. The chain combines TRBV5-1 with TRBJ2-5; TRBD1 matches 12 bases. Germline trimming cut 4 bases from V and 5 bases from J; bases unmatched to any gene: 6. The CDR3 totals 15 residues. The germline V gene encodes CDR1 SGHRS and CDR2 YFSETQ. The CDR3 DNA reads TGCGCCAGCAGCCTCCGGGACAGGGGGCGTGAGACCCAGTACTTC. Its protein is CASSLRDRGRETQYF.

This clone came up a few times. V gene TRBV2 combines with J gene TRBJ2-1, with 8 bases aligning to TRBD2. There are 15 residues in the CDR3. Trimming at V came to 4 bases and at J to 7 bases, leaving 9 bases not matched to a gene. From germline, CDR1 is SNHLY and CDR2 FYNNEI. The chain's CDR3 is CASSVERESGNEQFF. In DNA, the CDR3 is TGTGCCAGCAGTGTGGAGCGGGAGTCCGGGAATGAGCAGTTCTTC.

This clone was counted once. The chain links TRBV5-4 to TRBJ1-6; D is unresolved. This CDR3 is built from 14 residues. The germline V gene encodes CDR1 SGHNT and CDR2 YYREEE (reference sequence). V lost 5 bases, J lost 9 bases, and 15 bases lay in between. The CDR3 DNA reads as TGTGCCAGCAGACCTGCGGGGTATTTTTCACCCCTCCACTTT. Its protein product is CASRPAGYFSPLHF.

The chain recombines TRBV18 with TRBJ1-1; tentative D call: TRBD1 (5 bases). The CDR3 spans 13 residues. The ends were cut back, 1 base at V and 4 bases at J, with 7 bases in the middle. From germline, CDR1 is KGHSH and CDR2 LQKENI. Here the CDR3 reads CASSPRRGTEAFF. The CDR3 DNA follows: TGTGCCAGCTCACCACGAAGGGGCACTGAAGCTTTCTTT.

The chain recombines TRBV6-4 with TRBJ1-2; TRBD1 matches at 11 bases. The ends lost 2 bases at V and 8 bases at J; junction bases unmatched: 7. Per germline, CDR1 MRHNA and CDR2 SNTAGT. The length of the CDR3 is 15 residues. In nucleotides, the CDR3 is TGTGCCAGCAGTGACCCGGGACAGGGGGTGAAGGGCTACACCTTC. Amino acid sequence: CASSDPGQGVKGYTF.

The V gene is TRBV6-2 or TRBV6-3, the J gene TRBJ2-7; 7 bases agree with TRBD1. This CDR3 comprises 14 residues. With 2 bases clipped from V and 8 bases from J, the junction kept 9 bases outside the gene matches. Germline lookup yields CDR1 MNHEY and CDR2 SVGEGT. The CDR3 loop reads CASSYQGVALKQYF. CDR3 sequence (DNA): TGTGCCAGCAGTTACCAGGGGGTGGCCCTTAAGCAGTACTTC.

The chain recombines TRBV5-5 with TRBJ1-2, with 9 positions matching TRBD1. After removal of 4 bases from V and 8 bases from J, the junction contained 18 bases not matched to a gene. The germline gives CDR1 SGHKS, CDR2 YYEKEE (reference sequence). The CDR3 is 17 residues long. CDR3 residues: CASSPLPGQGLGEGYTF. CDR3 in DNA: TGTGCCAGCAGCCCACTTCCGGGACAGGGACTAGGGGAAGGCTACACCTTC.

The rearrangement uses TRBV28 and TRBJ2-1; no clear D gene. The ends were cut back, 4 bases at V and 8 bases at J, with 6 bases in the middle. Per the germline V gene, CDR1 is MDHEN and CDR2 is SYDVKM. The CDR3 is 11 residues long. The CDR3: CASSSSDEQFF. CDR3 coding DNA: TGTGCCAGCAGTTCCTCCGATGAGCAGTTCTTC.

The chain couples TRBV15 to TRBJ1-1, with D perhaps TRBD1 (5 bases). The CDR3 is 12 amino acids. The V end was cut by 1 base, the J end by 8 bases, with 8 bases between. Germline V gene data show CDR1 as LNHNV and CDR2 as YYDKDF (reference sequence). Written as DNA, the CDR3 is TGTGCCACCAGCAGAGGCGACAGCGAAGCTTTCTTT. This sequence encodes CATSRGDSEAFF.

Only a few counts were recorded for this clone. The chain links TRBV5-1 to TRBJ2-1, with D perhaps matching TRBD1 (5 bases). The V gene's germline CDR1 is SGHRS and CDR2 YFSETQ. Trimming cost V 1 base and J 7 bases, with 15 bases left between them. CDR3 length: 15 residues. The CDR3 DNA reads as TGCGCCAGCAGCTTGAAAGGGGTGGGTGAGAATGAGCAGTTCTTC. Translated, it gives CASSLKGVGENEQFF.

The rearrangement joins TRBV11-2 to TRBJ2-6; D uncertain. The germline V gene has CDR1 SGHAT and CDR2 FQNNGV. Trimming shortened V by 3 bases and J by 7 bases, and 7 bases separated the two germline ends. This CDR3 is 13 amino acids long. CDR3 loop: CASSLRGANVLTF. The CDR3 DNA sequence: TGTGCCAGCAGCTTGCGAGGAGCCAACGTCCTGACTTTC.

The chain has TRBV9 and TRBJ2-7, with 9 positions matching TRBD2. The CDR3 is 15 residues long. Germline loops: CDR1 SGDLS, CDR2 YYNGEE. V dropped 1 base and J dropped 6; count of bases not matched to a gene: 8. The CDR3 bases are TGTGCCAGCAGCGTACTTAGCGGGAGACCCTCCGAGCAGTACTTC. This gives the protein CASSVLSGRPSEQYF.